The 8 T cell receptor beta chains given below trace back to one sample, sequenced in a study of CD8 T cells in ankylosing spondylitis. Study-wide results and caveats: What appeared characteristic of ankylosing spondylitis blood was a TCR beta motif of under 10 highly homologous variants.

Each CDR3 protein is one row after TCRdb ran MiXCR on the 5' RACE reads. The top ten clones hold nearly 7% of a sample with around 540,000 distinct CDR3 sequences, roughly 12% of them seen once. Their antigens are not known. The specimen sequenced was blood, either unsorted or a sorted T cell fraction (not recorded which). The receptor set was obtained from a male donor with ankylosing spondylitis.

The rearrangement joins TRBV13 to TRBJ2-1; 12 bases are a match to TRBD2. Germline CDR1 reads PRHDT; CDR2 reads FYEKMQ (reference sequence). This CDR3 is 16 amino acids long. J gave up 3 bases and V 3 bases, and 3 bases lay outside the gene matches. Here the CDR3 reads CASSFGLAGLYNEQFF. CDR3 sequence (DNA): TGTGCCAGCAGCTTCGGACTAGCGGGGCTCTACAATGAGCAGTTCTTC. Using reference TRBV13 and TRBJ2-1 for the parts outside the CDR3, the full variable domain is AAGVIQSPRHLIKEKRETATLKCYPIPRHDTVYWYQQGPGQDPQFLISFYEKMQSDKGSIPDRFSAQQFSDYHSELNMSSLELGDSALYFCASSFGLAGLYNEQFFGPGTRLTVL.

The chain recombines TRBV29-1 with TRBJ2-5; TRBD1 agrees at 8 bases. Germline CDR1 and CDR2: SQVTM and ANQGSEA. V shed 4 bases and J 4 bases; nucleotides not matched to a gene: 11. The CDR3 contains 15 residues. Here the CDR3 reads CSVVGQGAGSETQYF. CDR3 sequence (DNA): TGCAGCGTTGTTGGTCAGGGGGCGGGCTCAGAGACCCAGTACTTC.

This clonotype was recorded at least ten times. The genes are TRBV20-1 and TRBJ2-5, with D possibly called TRBD1 or TRBD2 (5 bases each). CDR3 length: 12 amino acids. In germline, CDR1 is DFQATT, CDR2 SNEGSKA (reference sequence). The germline V and J ends were trimmed by 6 bases and 0 bases, with 8 bases remaining between them. DNA of the CDR3: TGCAGTGCGGGACGGAACCAAGAGACCCAGTACTTC. This codes for CSAGRNQETQYF.

This chain connects TRBV6-4 to TRBJ2-3; TRBD2 agrees at 11 bases. V shed 6 bases and J 1 base; nucleotides not matched to a gene: 9. CDR1 is MRHNA, CDR2 SNTAGT, per germline. CDR3 length equals 17 residues. CDR3 residues: CASSGGTSGPCTDTQYF. The CDR3 bases are TGTGCCAGCAGCGGGGGGACTAGCGGCCCATGCACAGATACGCAGTATTTT.

This clonotype showed up just a few times. One end of the junction varies from germline; a read error may be responsible. The V gene is TRBV28, the J gene TRBJ1-5; 11 bases align to TRBD1. From germline, CDR1 is MDHEN and CDR2 SYDVKM. The CDR3 runs to 11 residues. The CDR3 coding sequence is TGTGCCAGCAGTTACGCGGGACAGGGGGATTTT. As protein: CASSYAGQGDF.

This clonotype was seen repeatedly, ten times or more. CDR3 region: CASSLDRGENYGYTF. In DNA, the CDR3 is TGCGCCAGCAGCTTGGACAGGGGTGAGAACTATGGCTACACCTTC. V and J are TRBV5-1 and TRBJ1-2; 7 bases are shared with TRBD1. J gave up 2 bases and V 0 bases, and 4 bases lay outside the gene matches. Germline values: CDR1 SGHRS, CDR2 YFSETQ. The CDR3 has 15 amino acids.

This chain joins TRBV10-1 and TRBJ2-3; 8 nucleotides match TRBD2. The V segment lost 8 bases and the J segment 4 bases; nucleotides outside the gene matches: 14. The CDR3 loop spans 16 amino acids. CDR1 and CDR2 from the germline V gene are WNHNN and SYGVQD (reference sequence). CDR3 protein: CASPEPRGRRPDTQYF. DNA for the CDR3: TGCGCCAGCCCCGAACCCCGCGGGAGGAGGCCAGATACGCAGTATTTT.

This clonotype was seen only a few times. The chain couples TRBV9 to TRBJ2-6, with D possibly matching TRBD2 (5 bases). Deletions cut 0 bases from V and 4 bases from J, with 11 bases between. CDR1 SGDLS and CDR2 YYNGEE come from the germline V gene. CDR3 length: 16 residues. DNA of the CDR3: TGTGCCAGCAGCGTAGATGAGGGCTCCGGGGCCAACGTCCTGACTTTC. It is translated as CASSVDEGSGANVLTF. The full variable domain, completed using reference TRBV9 and TRBJ2-6, is DSGVTQTPKHLITATGQRVTLRCSPRSGDLSVYWYQQSLDQGLQFLIQYYNGEERAKGNILERFSAQQFPDLHSELNLSSLELGDSALYFCASSVDEGSGANVLTFGAGSRLTVL.